One T cell receptor beta chain is described in this entry. The data were produced by immunoSEQ multiplex PCR, yet TCRdb's version contains in-frame clones alone and is incomplete. The data show approximately 65,000 clones, about four fifths seen once. The data were taken from a study of blood T cell repertoires in COVID-19. Study-level background: The United States, Italy and Spain were the sources of the acute and convalescent COVID-19 samples. From T cells, B-cell-depleted T cells, or PBMCs came the material, which was cDNA or gDNA.

V gave up 0 bases and J gave up 8 bases; unmatched junction bases: 9. The CDR3 contains 16 residues. CDR1 is MNHNY and CDR2 is SVGAGI in the germline V gene (reference sequence). The sample consisted of PBMCs or T cells enriched from blood (not recorded which). The chain uses TRBV6-6 and TRBJ2-1; TRBD2 agrees at 8 bases. The receptor was isolated from a woman between 35 and 50 years old with acute COVID-19. The CDR3: CASSYSLAGGLDEQFF. The CDR3 DNA is TGTGCCAGCAGTTACTCCCTGGCGGGAGGCCTCGATGAGCAGTTCTTC.